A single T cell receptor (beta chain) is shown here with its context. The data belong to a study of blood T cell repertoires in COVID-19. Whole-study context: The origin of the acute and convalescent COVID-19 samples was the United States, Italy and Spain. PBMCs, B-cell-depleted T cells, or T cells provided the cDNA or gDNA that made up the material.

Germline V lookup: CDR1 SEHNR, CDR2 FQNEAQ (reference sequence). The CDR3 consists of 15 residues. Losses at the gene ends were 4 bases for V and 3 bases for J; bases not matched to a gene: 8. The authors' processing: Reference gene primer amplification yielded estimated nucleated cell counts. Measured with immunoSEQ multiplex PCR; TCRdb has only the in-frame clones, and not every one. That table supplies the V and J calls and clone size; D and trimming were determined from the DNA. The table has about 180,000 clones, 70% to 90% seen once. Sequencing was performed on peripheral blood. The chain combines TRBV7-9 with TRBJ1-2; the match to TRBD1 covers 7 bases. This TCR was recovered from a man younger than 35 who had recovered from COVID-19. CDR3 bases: TGTGCCAGCAGCTACACGACAGGGTGGGACTATGGCTACACCTTC. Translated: CASSYTTGWDYGYTF.